The entry below gives a single TCR beta chain sequence along with its context. Its antigen remains unidentified. The record has no base qualities; no much larger clone is one base away. The run used an Illumina NovaSeq 6000. TCRalpha and TCRbeta cDNA libraries were constructed by 5'RACE with constant-segment primers, with sample barcodes and unique molecular identifiers being introduced. RNA was extracted from every sample with Trizol reagent. The libraries were amplified in two PCR steps, and the second step added a second sample barcode and Illumina TruSeq adapters. Sequencing of the libraries was done on an Illumina NovaSeq, producing 2 x 150 bp paired-end reads. The authors' analysis ran thus. The reads were demultiplexed and collapsed into UMI-guided consensus sequences using migec v1.2.7. With mixcr v2.1.11, UMI consensuses were aligned to TRA and TRB V and J templates and assembled into clonotypes. A clonotype was counted as expanded or contracted only if both edgeR and NoisET called the change significant, with noise models trained on biological replicates. For edgeR calls, a false discovery rate-adjusted p below 0.01 and a log2 fold-change threshold of 1 were applied. PCA with hierarchical clustering of max-normalized trajectories of the 1000 most abundant clonotypes was used as exploratory dynamics analysis. Each responding clone was given a CD4 or CD8 phenotype based on the CD4+ and CD8+ repertoires, which had been sequenced separately. TCRdb ran its own pipeline on the public reads, namely fastp trimming at Q25 and MiXCR clone calling, and kept in-frame beta chains. Entries that share a CDR3 protein sequence are merged under the most common genes and DNA. What appears here as the V and J calls and clone size reflects TCRdb's work, not the paper's. This sample gives 350,000 to 500,000 distinct CDR3 sequences in total; around 22% of them show up just once. Jointly, the top ten make up around 12% of the sample.

PBMCs were isolated by Ficoll-Paque density gradient centrifugation. This specimen belongs to a study of T-cell memory formation after mild COVID-19 (dated by TCRdb to about 2021). About the study as a whole: Most TCR sequence clusters were specific to one of the two donors. In two donors, T-cell clones that expanded and contracted after mild COVID-19 were followed by sequencing TCRalpha and TCRbeta repertoires longitudinally. Two young, previously healthy adult volunteers, one female and one male, were included in the cohort. What the work shows at the level of the full study, not this receptor alone: Some responding clones were found in pre-infection memory, which suggests that pre-existing cross-reactive memory T cells took part in the SARS-CoV-2 response. SARS-CoV-2 specificity of the second-wave clones peaking on day 37 was not confirmed. Contracting CD4+ clones appeared mostly in the CM and EM memory subsets, whereas CD8+ clones were enriched in EMRA. The study included only a couple of mild cases, and larger cohorts that include severe cases with pre-infection samples were judged to be necessary. Clones that contracted from day 15 to 85 showed balanced CD4/CD8 phenotypes, whereas a second wave of clones that expanded from day 15 to 37 leaned towards CD4+.

The CDR3 has 15 amino acids, counting the end cysteine and phenylalanine. Kept here is only the CDR3 DNA, which spans 45 bases and is read in frame from base 1. Trimming accounts for 2 bases at V and 3 bases at J, while the number of junction bases matched to no gene is 4. CDR1 and CDR2 are read off the germline V gene (reference sequence) as SEHNR and FQNEAQ. Sequenced material: PBMCs or a T cell subset sorted from them (not recorded which). This TCR was recovered from an adult woman who had mild COVID-19 (a few samples of this study predate the infection). The sample titles of this study are shuffled in the database, so cell type and time point are left out; the donor was told from shared clones. The V and J genes are TRBV7-9 and TRBJ2-5, with TRBD1 matching 9 junction bases. The sequence in DNA is TGTGCCAGCAGCTTAATGGGACAGGGAAAAGAGACCCAGTACTTC. This sequence encodes CASSLMGQGKETQYF.